The clone carrying this TCR beta chain was detected many times. This specimen belongs to a study of identical twins. In germline, CDR1 is MNHEY, CDR2 SVGAGI. There are 15 residues in the CDR3. The ends were cut back, 2 bases at V and 4 bases at J, with 12 bases in the middle. TCRdb used MiXCR to reprocess the 5' RACE reads, holding one entry per CDR3 protein. The sample contains some 630,000 distinct CDR3 sequences, around 7.4% of which appear only once. This same sample was also taken into another study, of yellow fever vaccine responses in identical twins.

The sample comprised PBMCs. This clonotype originated in a young woman in good health. This chain uses TRBV6-5 with TRBJ2-1, with D possibly called TRBD1 or TRBD2 (6 bases each). CDR3: CASSYGGRGYNEQFF. The CDR3 DNA reads TGTGCCAGCAGTTACGGGGGCCGGGGGTACAATGAGCAGTTCTTC.